This TCR beta chain was found in a study of cytomegalovirus exposure and HLA in healthy donors. Trimming pared 1 base from V and 4 bases from J, leaving 7 bases between. Per germline, CDR1 LNHNV and CDR2 YYDKDF (reference sequence). This CDR3 is built from 14 residues. The primer mix had 60 Vbeta and 13 Jbeta primers. Libraries were prepared by immunoSEQ multiplex PCR; TCRdb keeps only in-frame clonotypes and omits some of them. This table has approximately 75,000 clones, approximately 80% appearing once. The source is a man between 70 and 80 years old in good health and CMV-seropositive. The chain couples TRBV15 to TRBJ2-2, with a tentative D call TRBD2 (6 bases). Source material: PBMCs. The CDR3, as DNA: TGTGCCACCAGCAGAGGCGGGGTCACCGGGGAGCTGTTTTTT. Translation: CATSRGGVTGELFF. The full variable domain, its missing parts supplied by reference TRBV15 and TRBJ2-2, is DAMVIQNPRYQVTQFGKPVTLSCSQTLNHNVMYWYQQKSSQAPKLLFHYYDKDFNNEADTPDNFQSRRPNTSFCFLDIRSPGLGDTAMYLCATSRGGVTGELFFGEGSRLTVL.